This passage covers 15 T cell receptor beta chains from one sample sequenced in a study of cytomegalovirus exposure and HLA in healthy donors. A multiplex PCR was run with 60 Vbeta primers and 13 Jbeta primers. Assay used: immunoSEQ multiplex PCR; TCRdb lists only in-frame clones, some missing. The sample includes fewer than 250,000 clones, about four fifths of them seen just once. The sequencing input was PBMCs. Receptors originate from a woman aged 45-60 years in good health and CMV-seropositive.

The chain carries TRBV6-1 and TRBJ1-3; D possibly corresponds to TRBD1 (6 bases). The CDR3 has 14 amino acids. V lost 6 bases and J 5 bases, leaving 14 bases between the germline ends. Germline lookup yields CDR1 MNHNS and CDR2 SASEGT. In DNA form, the CDR3 reads TGTGCCAGCAGACCACAGGGCGTTAGAAACACCATATATTTT. It specifies CASRPQGVRNTIYF.

This clone was counted a single time. The genes are TRBV5-1 and TRBJ2-5, with 8 bases that match TRBD2. The CDR3 loop spans 14 amino acids. Germline CDR1 is SGHRS and CDR2 is YFSETQ. With V trimmed by 4 bases and J by 4 bases, 6 bases remained unmatched. The CDR3 nucleotides read TGCGCCAGCAGCCCCGGGGGGGTAGTAGAGACCCAGTACTTC. Translated: CASSPGGVVETQYF. Drawing the rest from reference TRBV5-1 and TRBJ2-5, the complete variable domain is KAGVTQTPRYLIKTRGQQVTLSCSPISGHRSVSWYQQTPGQGLQFLFEYFSETQRNKGNFPGRFSGRQFSNSRSEMNVSTLELGDSALYLCASSPGGVVETQYFGPGTRLLVL.

The V gene is TRBV6-5, the J gene TRBJ1-5; the D gene is possibly TRBD1 (5 bases). Germline V CDR1 and CDR2: MNHEY, SVGAGI. The CDR3 has 15 residues. The V end lost 5 bases, the J end lost 1 base, and 12 bases lay between the germline ends. CDR3 protein: CASSAQGGSNQPQHF. CDR3 nucleotides: TGTGCCAGCAGTGCCCAGGGTGGGAGCAATCAGCCCCAGCATTTT.

This chain links TRBV18 with TRBJ2-7, with 9 nucleotides matching TRBD1. CDR1 and CDR2 from the germline V gene are KGHSH and LQKENI. J gave up 3 bases and V 6 bases, and 6 bases lay outside the gene matches. The CDR3 covers 14 residues. CDR3: CASSGTGLVYEQYF. As DNA, the CDR3 is TGTGCCAGCTCTGGGACAGGGCTCGTCTACGAGCAGTACTTC.

The chain employs TRBV5-1 and TRBJ1-4; no definite D call. From germline, CDR1 is SGHRS and CDR2 YFSETQ. CDR3 length: 13 residues. V lost 0 bases, J lost 3 bases, and 3 bases lay in between. CDR3 residues: CASSLVSNEKLFF. The CDR3 DNA reads TGCGCCAGCAGCTTGGTCTCTAATGAAAAACTGTTTTTT.

V and J are TRBV7-2 and TRBJ2-3; the match to TRBD2 covers 8 bases. Trimming took 1 base from V and 11 from J; bases not matched to a gene: 11. Looked up from germline, CDR1 is SGHTA and CDR2 is FQGNSA. This CDR3 is built from 15 residues. In DNA, the CDR3 is TGTGCCAGCAGCTTAGTCGACCCGGGAGGGACACGGCAGTATTTT. Its translation: CASSLVDPGGTRQYF.

The chain uses TRBV4-2 and TRBJ1-2, with 7 nucleotides matching TRBD1. The CDR3 is 14 amino acids. J was trimmed by 3 bases and V by 3 bases; bases with no gene match: 4. The V gene's germline CDR1 is LGHNA and CDR2 YNFKEQ. The CDR3 sequence: CASSQNDRDYGYTF. CDR3 in DNA: TGTGCCAGCAGCCAGAACGACAGGGACTATGGCTACACCTTC.

V is TRBV27 and J is TRBJ2-3, with 13 bases aligning to TRBD2. CDR1 and CDR2 from the germline V gene are MNHEY and SMNVEV (reference sequence). This CDR3 spans 16 amino acids. V shed 3 bases and J 0 bases; nucleotides not matched to a gene: 0. The CDR3 sequence: CASSLGLAGSTDTQYF. CDR3 DNA: TGTGCCAGCAGTTTGGGACTAGCGGGAAGCACAGATACGCAGTATTTT.

The chain is built from TRBV4-1 and TRBJ1-2; 7 bases agree with TRBD1. The germline CDR1 and CDR2 sequences are MGHRA and YSYEKL. The V segment lost 2 bases and the J segment 8 bases; nucleotides outside the gene matches: 11. This CDR3 is 15 amino acids long. The CDR3 here is CASSQFLGGAGGYTF. CDR3 nucleotides: TGCGCCAGCAGCCAATTTTTAGGGGGCGCGGGGGGCTACACCTTC.

The chain combines TRBV2 with TRBJ2-4; 9 positions match TRBD1. V lost 4 bases, J lost 9 bases, and 4 bases stayed unmatched. Germline CDR1 is SNHLY and CDR2 is FYNNEI. The CDR3 is 13 residues long. CDR3 sequence: CASSGQQGAIQYF. CDR3 nucleotides: TGTGCCAGCAGTGGGCAACAGGGGGCCATTCAGTACTTC.

A note on this clone: This may come from a read error, since a much larger clone is one base off. V is TRBV28 and J is TRBJ1-5, with D unclear. Trimming pared 4 bases from V and 0 bases from J, leaving 4 bases between. CDR3 length: 13 amino acids. Germline V lookup: CDR1 MDHEN, CDR2 SYDVKM. The CDR3 region has the DNA TGTGCCAGCAGTTCCTATAGCAATCAGCCCCAGCATTTT. It translates to CASSSYSNQPQHF.

The chain carries TRBV6-5 and TRBJ1-3; 7 bases fit TRBD1. This CDR3 has 15 residues. With 5 bases clipped from V and 0 bases from J, the junction kept 4 bases outside the gene matches. Germline CDR1 reads MNHEY; CDR2 reads SVGAGI. The CDR3 loop reads CASSQDRSSGNTIYF. CDR3 nucleotides: TGTGCCAGCAGTCAGGACAGGTCCTCTGGAAACACCATATATTTT.

A few counts support this clone. The chain is built from TRBV6-6 and TRBJ1-5, with 7 bases fitting TRBD1. The germline V gene has CDR1 MNHNY and CDR2 SVGAGI (reference sequence). V lost 2 bases, J lost 0 bases, and 4 bases stayed unmatched. The length of the CDR3 is 16 residues. The CDR3 loop reads CASSYARTGSNQPQHF. For the CDR3, the DNA is TGTGCCAGCAGTTACGCAAGGACAGGTAGCAATCAGCCCCAGCATTTT.

CDR3 in amino acids: CASSSDRVGTDTQYF. The CDR3 DNA reads TGTGCCAGCAGCTCGGACAGGGTGGGCACAGATACGCAGTATTTT. V is TRBV13 and J is TRBJ2-3; 8 bases match TRBD1. After removal of 4 bases from V and 1 base from J, the junction contained 4 bases not matched to a gene. The CDR3 sequence is 15 residues long. Germline CDR1 reads PRHDT; CDR2 reads FYEKMQ (reference sequence).

The V call is TRBV5-4, the J call TRBJ2-2; 10 bases are a match to TRBD2. Per the germline V gene, CDR1 is SGHNT and CDR2 is YYREEE (reference sequence). With 3 bases clipped from V and 6 bases from J, the junction kept 5 bases outside the gene matches. CDR3 size: 15 residues. CDR3 region: CASSSGLALAGELFF. CDR3 bases: TGTGCCAGCAGCTCGGGACTAGCGTTGGCCGGGGAGCTGTTTTTT.